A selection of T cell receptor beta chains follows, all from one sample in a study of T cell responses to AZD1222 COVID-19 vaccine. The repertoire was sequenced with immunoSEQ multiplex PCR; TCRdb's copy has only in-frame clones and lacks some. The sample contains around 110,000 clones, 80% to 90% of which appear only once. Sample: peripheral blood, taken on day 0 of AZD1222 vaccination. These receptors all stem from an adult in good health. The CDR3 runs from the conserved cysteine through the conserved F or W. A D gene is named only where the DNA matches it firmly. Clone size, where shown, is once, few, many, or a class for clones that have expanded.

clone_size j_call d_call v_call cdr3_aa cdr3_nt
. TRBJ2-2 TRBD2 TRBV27 CASSSPGTSDMTGELFF TGTGCCAGCAGTTCACCCGGGACTAGCGACATGACCGGGGAGCTGTTTTTT
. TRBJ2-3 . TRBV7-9 CASSLVETPETYF TGTGCCAGCAGCTTAGTGGAGACTCCGGAGACGTATTTT
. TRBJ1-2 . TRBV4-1 CASSQDPRGLGGYGYTF TGCGCCAGCAGCCAAGATCCTCGGGGTCTAGGAGGGTATGGCTACACCTTC
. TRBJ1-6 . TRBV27 CASSFQGRSPLHF TGTGCCAGCAGTTTCCAGGGGCGATCACCCCTCCACTTT
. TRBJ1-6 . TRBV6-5 CASSYSDSYNSPLHF TGTGCCAGCAGTTATTCGGACAGCTATAATTCACCCCTCCACTTT
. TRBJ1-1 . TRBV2 CASSTVGWGNTEAFF TGTGCCAGCAGCACCGTTGGGTGGGGGAACACTGAAGCTTTCTTT
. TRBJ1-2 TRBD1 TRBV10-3 CAISNTGGREGYTF TGTGCCATCAGTAACACAGGGGGCCGGGAGGGCTACACCTTC
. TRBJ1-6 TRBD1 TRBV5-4 CASSSGQGAISYNSPLHF TGTGCCAGCAGCTCAGGACAGGGGGCGATATCCTATAATTCACCCCTCCACTTT
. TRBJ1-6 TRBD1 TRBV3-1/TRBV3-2 CASKTGSGSPLHF TGTGCCTCCAAGACAGGGAGCGGTTCACCCCTCCACTTT
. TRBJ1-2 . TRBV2 CASSVEWTQVHGYTF TGTGCCAGCAGTGTAGAGTGGACACAGGTCCATGGCTACACCTTC
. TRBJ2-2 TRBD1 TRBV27 CASRGTGHTGELFF TGTGCCAGCAGGGGGACAGGACACACCGGGGAGCTGTTTTTT
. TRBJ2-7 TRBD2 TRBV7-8 CASSLRTSGYYEQYF TGTGCCAGCAGCTTACGGACTAGCGGTTACTACGAGCAGTACTTC
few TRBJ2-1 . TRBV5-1 CASSFQRLGEQFF TGCGCCAGCAGCTTTCAGAGACTCGGTGAGCAGTTCTTC
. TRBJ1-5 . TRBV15 CATSRGNSNQPQHF TGTGCCACCAGCAGAGGGAATAGCAATCAGCCCCAGCATTTT
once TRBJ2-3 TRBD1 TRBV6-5 CASSRQGASDTQYF TGTGCCAGCAGCAGACAGGGGGCAAGCGATACGCAGTATTTT
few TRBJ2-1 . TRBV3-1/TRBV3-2 CARGKTRNPYNEQFF TGTGCCAGAGGAAAAACGAGGAACCCCTACAATGAGCAGTTCTTC
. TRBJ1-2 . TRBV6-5 CASSSRYGYTF TGTGCCAGCAGCTCTCGATATGGCTACACCTTC
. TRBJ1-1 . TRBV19 CASRPWVRSNTEAFF TGTGCCAGTAGGCCCTGGGTCCGTTCGAACACTGAAGCTTTCTTT
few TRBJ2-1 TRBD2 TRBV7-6 CASSLAPGTSRVNEQFF TGTGCCAGCAGCTTAGCTCCCGGGACTAGCCGGGTCAATGAGCAGTTCTTC
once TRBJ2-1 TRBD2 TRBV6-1 CASSEMGAPGTRTFF TGTGCCAGCAGTGAAATGGGGGCTCCCGGGACTAGAACTTTCTTC
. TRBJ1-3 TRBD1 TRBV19 CASSNPPFPGGLSGNTIYF TGTGCCAGTAGCAACCCGCCATTTCCAGGGGGGCTCTCTGGAAACACCATATATTTT
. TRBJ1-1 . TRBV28 CASSPPVEWSEAFF TGTGCCAGCAGTCCCCCCGTAGAATGGTCCGAAGCTTTCTTT
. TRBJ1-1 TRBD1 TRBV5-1 CASSPRGQGLTIWGAFF TGCGCCAGCAGCCCGAGGGGGCAGGGGCTAACAATCTGGGGAGCTTTCTTT
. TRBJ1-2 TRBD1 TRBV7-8 CASSLLDRGWDYGYTF TGTGCCAGCAGCTTGCTGGACAGGGGGTGGGACTATGGCTACACCTTC
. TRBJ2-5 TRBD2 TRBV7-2 CASSLSSGGPQETQYF TGTGCCAGCAGCCTCTCTAGCGGGGGGCCACAAGAGACCCAGTACTTC
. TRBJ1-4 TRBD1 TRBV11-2 CASSLSGQGANEKLFF TGTGCCAGCAGCTTATCCGGACAGGGGGCTAATGAAAAACTGTTTTTT
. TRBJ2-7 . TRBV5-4 CASSLGGDEQYF TGTGCCAGCAGCTTGGGGGGTGACGAGCAGTACTTC
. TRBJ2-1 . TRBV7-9 CASSSPDPSYYEQFF TGTGCCAGCAGCTCGCCGGACCCCAGTTACTATGAGCAGTTCTTC
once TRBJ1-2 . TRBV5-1 CASSLGYGYTF TGCGCCAGCAGCTTGGGGTATGGCTACACCTTC
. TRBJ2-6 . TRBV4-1 CASSQGWGISGANVLTF TGCGCCAGCAGCCAAGGGTGGGGGATCTCTGGGGCCAACGTCCTGACTTTC
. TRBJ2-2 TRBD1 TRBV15 CATSGRGYAGELFF TGTGCCACCAGCGGCAGGGGGTACGCCGGGGAGCTGTTTTTT
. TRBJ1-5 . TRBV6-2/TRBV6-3 CASSFAPGAGVPYSNQPQHF TGTGCCAGCAGTTTCGCGCCTGGGGCAGGGGTCCCTTATAGCAATCAGCCCCAGCATTTT
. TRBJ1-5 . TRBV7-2 CASSLSPFGTTDF TGTGCCAGCAGCTTATCGCCCTTTGGGACAACCGATTTT
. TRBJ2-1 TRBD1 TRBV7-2 CATKRRGQGYNEQFF TGTGCCACCAAGAGACGGGGACAGGGGTACAATGAGCAGTTCTTC
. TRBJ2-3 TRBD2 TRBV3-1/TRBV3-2 CASHGGGFNTQYF TGTGCCAGCCACGGGGGAGGGTTTAATACGCAGTATTTT
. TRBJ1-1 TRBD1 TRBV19 CASSIGGTGPRAFF TGTGCCAGTAGTATAGGAGGGACAGGTCCACGAGCTTTCTTT
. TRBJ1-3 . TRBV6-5 CASRRALGPGNTIYF TGTGCCAGCAGGAGGGCCTTGGGGCCTGGAAACACCATATATTTT
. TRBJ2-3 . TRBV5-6 CASSLLVVGTASDTQYF TGTGCCAGCAGCTTATTGGTGGTAGGAACAGCTAGCGATACGCAGTATTTT
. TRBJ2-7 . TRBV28 CAINPEGAYEQYF TGTGCCATCAACCCGGAGGGGGCCTACGAGCAGTACTTC
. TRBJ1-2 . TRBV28 CASKRTDRANYGYTF TGTGCCAGCAAACGGACAGACCGAGCTAACTATGGCTACACCTTC